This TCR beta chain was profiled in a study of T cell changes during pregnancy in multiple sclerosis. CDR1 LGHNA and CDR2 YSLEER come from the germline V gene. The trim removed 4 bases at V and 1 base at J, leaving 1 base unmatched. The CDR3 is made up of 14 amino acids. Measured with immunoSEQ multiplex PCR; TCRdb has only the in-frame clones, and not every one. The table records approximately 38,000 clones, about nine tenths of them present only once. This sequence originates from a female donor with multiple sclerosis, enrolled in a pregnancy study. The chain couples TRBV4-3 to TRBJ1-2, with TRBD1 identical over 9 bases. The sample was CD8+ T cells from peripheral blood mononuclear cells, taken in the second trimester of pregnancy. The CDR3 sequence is CASSPDRGNYGYTF. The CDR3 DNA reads TGCGCCAGCAGCCCGGACAGGGGTAACTATGGCTACACCTTC.